One and the same sample provided the 9 T cell receptor beta chains below, sequenced in a study of blood T cell repertoires in COVID-19. Clones were read by immunoSEQ multiplex PCR, and TCRdb kept only the in-frame ones, dropping some. The table has roughly 230,000 clones, 75% to 85% seen once. Sequencing was done on a sample of peripheral blood. The receptors come from a human donor in a cohort sampled during active COVID-19.

The V gene is TRBV27, the J gene TRBJ1-1; perhaps TRBD1 as D (5 bases). V was cut by 5 bases and J by 7 bases, with 14 bases left in between. Germline V gene sequence: CDR1 MNHEY, CDR2 SMNVEV (reference sequence). The CDR3 has 13 amino acids. The CDR3 sequence is CASSPLTGDEAFF. The CDR3 DNA sequence: TGTGCCAGCAGTCCCCTAACAGGAGATGAAGCTTTCTTT.

This chain connects TRBV2 to TRBJ1-1, with TRBD1 matching 7 bases. This CDR3 comprises 16 residues. With 5 bases clipped from V and 3 bases from J, the junction kept 12 bases outside the gene matches. The germline V gene has CDR1 SNHLY and CDR2 FYNNEI. The CDR3 loop is CASSPDRARGDTEAFF. CDR3 nucleotides: TGTGCCAGCAGTCCTGACAGGGCCAGAGGGGACACTGAAGCTTTCTTT.

This clone was counted a single time. The gene calls are TRBV30 and TRBJ1-3; D is unclear. The length of the CDR3 is 14 residues. Germline lookup yields CDR1 GTSNPN and CDR2 SVGIG (reference sequence). V was clipped by 1 base and J by 0 bases, with 7 bases between them. The CDR3 spells CAWSGQISGNTIYF. The CDR3 DNA reads TGTGCCTGGAGTGGGCAGATCTCTGGAAACACCATATATTTT.

This clone has more than one count but fewer than ten. The chain has TRBV10-1 and TRBJ2-3, with D perhaps TRBD1 (6 bases). Germline assignment: CDR1 WNHNN and CDR2 SYGVQD (reference sequence). The CDR3 totals 14 residues. Between the trimmed V and J ends, which lost 6 bases and 0 bases, there was a span of 10 bases. CDR3 amino acids: CASSRGQSTDTQYF. The CDR3 bases are TGCGCCAGCAGCCGCGGACAGAGCACAGATACGCAGTATTTT.

Points on this clone: The identical CDR3 is also encoded by other nucleotide sequences in the sample. The chain recombines TRBV5-1 with TRBJ2-5, with 11 bases matching TRBD1. The V gene end was trimmed by 0 bases and the J gene end by 5 bases; junction bases not matched to a gene: 3. The length of the CDR3 is 15 residues. Germline loops: CDR1 SGHRS, CDR2 YFSETQ. CDR3 protein: CASSLAGQGGETQYF. CDR3 nucleotide sequence: TGCGCCAGCAGCTTGGCGGGACAGGGGGGGGAGACCCAGTACTTC.

The gene calls are TRBV2 and TRBJ2-5, with TRBD1 as a possible D gene (6 bases). V lost 1 base to trimming and J lost 6 bases, with 9 bases between them. Germline CDR1 and CDR2: SNHLY and FYNNEI. The CDR3 has 13 amino acids. DNA of the CDR3: TGTGCCAGCAGTGAAGTTCAGGGGAAGACCCAGTACTTC. As protein: CASSEVQGKTQYF.

CDR3 protein: CASTPTGSNTEAFF. The CDR3 region has the DNA TGTGCCAGCACCCCGACAGGCTCGAACACTGAAGCTTTCTTT. The rearrangement joins TRBV6-6 to TRBJ1-1; tentative D call: TRBD1 (6 bases). CDR1 is MNHNY, CDR2 SVGAGI, per germline (reference sequence). The CDR3 contains 14 residues. Trimming removed 7 bases at V and 1 base at J, with 13 bases between.

In its sample, this clone was seen a few times. The chain uses TRBV5-1 and TRBJ1-3, with D possibly being TRBD1 (5 bases). From germline, CDR1 is SGHRS and CDR2 YFSETQ. The CDR3 runs to 16 residues. V gave up 4 bases and J gave up 0 bases, with 14 bases separating them. Here the CDR3 DNA reads TGCGCCAGCAGCCCCTCCGTGGGGGGCTCTGGAAACACCATATATTTT. This gives the protein CASSPSVGGSGNTIYF.

The sample holds one count of this clone. The chain couples TRBV11-2 to TRBJ2-3; 7 bases are shared with TRBD2. V was pared by 4 bases and J by 4 bases, with 5 bases of the junction left unmatched. The CDR3 spans 14 residues. From germline, CDR1 is SGHAT and CDR2 FQNNGV. The CDR3, as DNA: TGTGCCAGCAGCTCCCCCGCGGGAGCAGATACGCAGTATTTT. As protein: CASSSPAGADTQYF.